The 31 T cell receptor beta chains reported below all come from one sample, sequenced in a study of Ad26.COV2.S vaccination and SARS-CoV-2 variants. The treatment was: around 19 received Ad26.COV2.S at low or high dose, single or two shots; about 5 received placebo; per-sample allocation not given. Specimens were obtained on day 63 following the first vaccine or placebo injection. Using immunoSEQ multiplex PCR, the repertoire was profiled, and TCRdb retains in-frame clones only, with some absent. The sample holds about 680,000 clones; 89% are singletons and the top ten take about 1.5%. The specimen comprised peripheral blood, sampled in a trial of Ad26.COV2.S vaccine versus placebo. The receptors originated from a person between 18 and 65 years old who received the Ad26.COV2.S COVID-19 vaccine or a placebo.

The chain joins TRBV7-9 to TRBJ2-4; unclear D gene. Germline CDR1 SEHNR, CDR2 FQNEAQ (reference sequence). CDR3 length: 12 amino acids. V was pared by 5 bases and J by 8 bases, with 10 bases between. CDR3: CASSPGFHIQYF. CDR3 nucleotides: TGTGCCAGCAGCCCTGGCTTTCACATTCAGTACTTC.

This clone has just one count. The same CDR3 also results from other DNA sequences found in this sample. CDR3 amino acids: CSAAREKLFF. CDR3 in DNA: TGCAGTGCGGCTCGTGAAAAACTGTTTTTT. The V gene is TRBV20-1, the J gene TRBJ1-4; D remains ambiguous. V was shortened by 6 bases and J by 7 bases, with 6 bases between the two germline ends. Germline CDR1 DFQATT, CDR2 SNEGSKA (reference sequence). This CDR3 contains 10 residues.

The V call is TRBV7-8, the J call TRBJ2-5; the D gene is possibly TRBD2 (5 bases). The CDR3 is 13 amino acids. V lost 4 bases, J lost 5 bases, and 11 bases lay in between. Germline V gives CDR1 SGHVS, CDR2 FQNEAQ. CDR3: CASSSGFPETQYF. DNA of the CDR3: TGTGCCAGCAGCTCGGGGTTCCCTGAGACCCAGTACTTC.

The chain recombines TRBV7-2 with TRBJ1-2; weak D call: TRBD1 (6 bases). Looked up from germline, CDR1 is SGHTA and CDR2 is FQGNSA. The CDR3 spans 13 residues. With 6 bases removed from V and 8 bases from J, the gap between germline ends came to 16 bases. The CDR3 sequence: CASSLRLRGGYTF. CDR3 nucleotide sequence: TGTGCCAGCAGTTTACGACTCAGGGGCGGCTACACCTTC.

The chain couples TRBV11-1 to TRBJ2-3; D might be TRBD2 (6 bases). CDR1 is SGHAT, CDR2 FQDESV, per germline (reference sequence). V shed 5 bases and J shed 3 bases, with 12 bases lying between them. The CDR3 covers 14 residues. CDR3 DNA sequence: TGTGCCAGCAGCCTGGGGGGAATGACAGATACGCAGTATTTT. Its protein product is CASSLGGMTDTQYF.

The CDR3 coding sequence is TGTGCCAGCAGCTTCACGGGTCTCTATGGCTACACCTTC. This translates into CASSFTGLYGYTF. The V gene is TRBV7-9, the J gene TRBJ1-2; D remains unclear. The CDR3 totals 13 residues. CDR1 SEHNR and CDR2 FQNEAQ come from the germline V gene (reference sequence). Trimming stripped 3 bases from V and 4 bases from J, with 9 bases between. The variable domain in full, with the rest retrieved from reference TRBV7-9 and TRBJ1-2, is DTGVSQNPRHKITKRGQNVTFRCDPISEHNRLYWYRQTLGQGPEFLTYFQNEAQLEKSRLLSDRFSAERPKGSFSTLEIQRTEQGDSAMYLCASSFTGLYGYTFGSGTRLTVV.

This chain connects TRBV19 to TRBJ2-1, with 10 positions matching TRBD2. The CDR3 has 15 residues. J lost 6 bases, V lost 7 bases, and 9 bases had no gene match. The V gene's germline CDR1 is LNHDA and CDR2 SQIVND (reference sequence). CDR3 region: CASTVAGGPPNEQFF. The CDR3 region has the DNA TGTGCCAGTACCGTAGCGGGAGGACCCCCCAATGAGCAGTTCTTC.

The genes are TRBV7-9 and TRBJ2-1, with a possible D match to TRBD1 (5 bases). Trimming removed 5 bases at V and 9 bases at J, with 23 bases between. The CDR3 contains 16 residues. Germline V gene data show CDR1 as SEHNR and CDR2 as FQNEAQ (reference sequence). CDR3 sequence: CASSERSAGILGEQFF. The CDR3 DNA sequence: TGTGCCAGCAGCGAGAGAAGTGCAGGGATCTTAGGTGAGCAGTTCTTC.

The chain joins TRBV3-1 (or the pseudogene TRBV3-2) to TRBJ1-1; possibly TRBD1 for D (5 bases). The CDR3 totals 17 residues. V dropped 4 bases and J dropped 0 bases, with 18 bases sitting between them. Germline CDR1 and CDR2: LGHDT and YNNKEL (reference sequence). The DNA for the CDR3 is TGTGCCAGCAGCCCCTTATTGGGGGAGGGAATGAACACTGAAGCTTTCTTT. It encodes CASSPLLGEGMNTEAFF.

This chain links TRBV13 with TRBJ1-2; D is undetermined. V gave up 5 bases and J gave up 6 bases, with 13 bases separating them. Per germline, CDR1 PRHDT and CDR2 FYEKMQ (reference sequence). This CDR3 is 13 amino acids long. The CDR3: CASSDVWGDGYTF. Written as DNA, the CDR3 is TGTGCCAGCAGCGACGTTTGGGGTGATGGCTACACCTTC. The variable domain in full, with the rest retrieved from reference TRBV13 and TRBJ1-2, is AAGVIQSPRHLIKEKRETATLKCYPIPRHDTVYWYQQGPGQDPQFLISFYEKMQSDKGSIPDRFSAQQFSDYHSELNMSSLELGDSALYFCASSDVWGDGYTFGSGTRLTVV.

V gene TRBV7-9 combines with J gene TRBJ2-5, with D unresolved. Germline loops: CDR1 SEHNR, CDR2 FQNEAQ (reference sequence). The length of the CDR3 is 15 residues. The V end lost 7 bases, the J end lost 1 base, and 16 bases lay between the germline ends. The CDR3 sequence: CASTPETRPQETQYF. In nucleotides, the CDR3 is TGTGCCAGCACCCCCGAGACACGGCCCCAAGAGACCCAGTACTTC.

The chain carries TRBV10-1 and TRBJ2-5, with a weak D call TRBD2 (5 bases). Germline CDR1 is WNHNN and CDR2 is SYGVQD (reference sequence). V shed 4 bases and J shed 2 bases, with 14 bases lying between them. This CDR3 comprises 15 residues. CDR3 sequence: CASSAHGGVQETQYF. CDR3 DNA sequence: TGCGCCAGCAGTGCCCACGGAGGAGTTCAAGAGACCCAGTACTTC.

J is TRBJ2-2 and V is TRBV24-1; 9 bases map to TRBD1. The germline V gene encodes CDR1 KGHDR and CDR2 SFDVKD. The CDR3 spans 17 residues. Trimming cost V 6 bases and J 1 base; bases outside gene matches: 8. The CDR3 protein is CATSSTGGQGNTGELFF. The CDR3, as DNA: TGTGCCACCAGTTCGACCGGGGGACAGGGGAACACCGGGGAGCTGTTTTTT.

With respect to this clone: The same CDR3 is also encoded by other DNA sequences in this sample. The chain employs TRBV10-3 and TRBJ1-1; D is unresolved. V gave up 0 bases and J gave up 1 base, with 0 bases separating them. The germline CDR1 and CDR2 sequences are ENHRY and SYGVKD. The CDR3 is 12 amino acids. CDR3 in amino acids: CAISESNTEAFF. In nucleotides, the CDR3 is TGTGCCATCAGTGAGTCGAACACTGAAGCTTTCTTT.

This chain links TRBV4-1 with TRBJ1-2; D ambiguous. This CDR3 has 14 amino acids. Trimming took off 2 bases at V and 5 bases at J, with 12 bases between the two ends. Germline CDR1 is MGHRA and CDR2 is YSYEKL. The CDR3 sequence: CASSQLSASYGYTF. The DNA of the CDR3 is TGCGCCAGCAGCCAACTGTCGGCATCTTATGGCTACACCTTC.

V gene TRBV6-5 combines with J gene TRBJ1-1; D call uncertain. Germline V gene lookup returns CDR1 MNHEY and CDR2 SVGAGI. Between the trimmed V and J ends, which lost 6 bases and 1 base, there was a span of 9 bases. The CDR3 length is 13 residues. CDR3 amino acids: CASSPNRNTEAFF. CDR3 nucleotides: TGTGCCAGCAGCCCCAACAGGAACACTGAAGCTTTCTTT.

This clone was counted ten times or more. V gene TRBV29-1 combines with J gene TRBJ2-7, with D possibly matching TRBD1 (6 bases). This CDR3 spans 11 amino acids. V lost 6 bases and J 3 bases, leaving 9 bases between the germline ends. Germline lookup yields CDR1 SQVTM and CDR2 ANQGSEA. CDR3 coding DNA: TGCAGCGTCAGGGGCCACTACGAGCAGTACTTC. Amino acid sequence: CSVRGHYEQYF.

As to this clone: The conserved phenylalanine or tryptophan is not found at the CDR3 terminus, so this likely reflects a read error. No DNA is shown, since the ends of the CDR3 on it are uncertain; the CDR3 is the one TCRdb lists. CDR3 amino acids: CASSLKGQGGQSTV. The chain carries TRBV5-4 and TRBJ1-1; TRBD1, the D gene given by the table, was not confirmed from the DNA. Germline values: CDR1 SGHNT, CDR2 YYREEE (reference sequence). From its first to its last residue, the CDR3 has 14 amino acids.

This clone appeared a few times. The sample contains more than one DNA sequence encoding this CDR3. The chain recombines TRBV12-3 or TRBV12-4 with TRBJ1-5; D ambiguous. The V end lost 3 bases, the J end lost 4 bases, and 4 bases lay between the germline ends. CDR3 length: 12 amino acids. CDR3 loop: CASSLGNQPQHF. The CDR3, as DNA: TGTGCCAGCAGTTTGGGGAATCAGCCCCAGCATTTT.

This clone is a singleton in its sample. The CDR3 region is CSVLRGQGLNEQFF. The CDR3 DNA sequence: TGCAGCGTTCTGAGGGGACAGGGGCTCAATGAGCAGTTCTTC. The chain uses TRBV29-1 and TRBJ2-1, with 10 bases that match TRBD1. This CDR3 is 14 amino acids long. Germline trimming cut 5 bases from V and 6 bases from J; bases unmatched to any gene: 7. Germline V CDR1 and CDR2: SQVTM, ANQGSEA.

The rearrangement links TRBV30 to TRBJ2-7, with 7 bases lining up with TRBD1. The germline gives CDR1 GTSNPN, CDR2 SVGIG (reference sequence). Germline trimming cut 4 bases from V and 0 bases from J; bases unmatched to any gene: 6. This CDR3 comprises 14 residues. The chain's CDR3 is CAWKGQDLSYEQYF. CDR3 coding DNA: TGTGCCTGGAAAGGACAGGACCTCTCCTACGAGCAGTACTTC.

The chain recombines TRBV6-5 with TRBJ2-1; no definite D call. V was trimmed by 7 bases and J by 10 bases, leaving 14 bases between them. The CDR3 has 12 residues. The germline CDR1 and CDR2 sequences are MNHEY and SVGAGI. The CDR3, as DNA: TGTGCCAGCAAAAACTTTCGGGCCGAGCAGTTCTTC. Translating gives CASKNFRAEQFF.

This chain joins TRBV7-8 and TRBJ2-2, with a tentative D call TRBD2 (6 bases). V lost 3 bases and J lost 1, with 12 bases in between. Germline V gene lookup returns CDR1 SGHVS and CDR2 FQNEAQ. The CDR3 totals 16 residues. CDR3 in amino acids: CASSLRRGMNTGELFF. CDR3 bases: TGTGCCAGCAGCTTGAGGCGGGGCATGAACACCGGGGAGCTGTTTTTT.

This chain links TRBV6-2 or TRBV6-3 with TRBJ1-5; TRBD1 matches at 9 bases. Germline V CDR1 and CDR2: MNHEY, SVGEGT. With V trimmed by 6 bases and J by 6 bases, 9 bases remained unmatched. This CDR3 spans 15 amino acids. The CDR3 DNA sequence: TGTGCCAGCAGCCGCGCCTTGACAGGGGGTCAGCCCCAGCATTTT. It specifies CASSRALTGGQPQHF.

This sequence joins TRBV7-9 and TRBJ2-4, with D possibly TRBD1 on 6 matching bases. Trimming removed 0 bases from V and 5 bases from J, with 11 bases in between. The CDR3 runs to 15 residues. Germline CDR1 and CDR2: SEHNR and FQNEAQ (reference sequence). As DNA, the CDR3 is TGTGCCAGCAGCTTAGCGCAAGGACAGCAAAACATTCAGTACTTC. Residues: CASSLAQGQQNIQYF.

This clone was counted a few times. The chain employs TRBV7-8 and TRBJ1-5, with D uncertain. Deletions cut 0 bases from V and 1 base from J, with 4 bases between. CDR3 length: 14 residues. Germline CDR1 and CDR2: SGHVS and FQNEAQ. CDR3 coding DNA: TGTGCCAGCAGCTTAGCGGACAGCAATCAGCCCCAGCATTTT. Protein product: CASSLADSNQPQHF.

The rearrangement joins TRBV7-8 to TRBJ2-5; D not certain. Germline CDR1 SGHVS, CDR2 FQNEAQ. The V and J ends lost 5 bases and 5 bases respectively, with 15 bases between them. The CDR3 length is 14 residues. The CDR3 nucleotides read TGTGCCAGCAGCCTACAAATATGGTTGGAGACCCAGTACTTC. Its protein product is CASSLQIWLETQYF.

The chain couples TRBV7-2 to TRBJ1-1; D gene ambiguous. Trimming took 1 base from V and 0 from J, leaving 12 bases between them. CDR3 size: 16 residues. In germline, CDR1 is SGHTA, CDR2 FQGNSA. Here the CDR3 DNA reads TGTGCCAGCAGCTTAGATGGTCAGAGTGTGAACACTGAAGCTTTCTTT. The encoded protein is CASSLDGQSVNTEAFF.

The chain uses TRBV5-6 and TRBJ2-6, with TRBD2 matching over 7 bases. This CDR3 has 17 residues. CDR1 and CDR2 from the germline V gene are SGHDT and YYEEEE. The junction had 6 bases not matched to a gene; V was cut back by 3 bases and J by 0 bases. CDR3 nucleotide sequence: TGTGCCAGCAGCTCCATGGGCGGGAGCTCTGGGGCCAACGTCCTGACTTTC. Protein: CASSSMGGSSGANVLTF.

This clone was picked up one time. The sample has other DNA sequences that encode this CDR3 too. Here the CDR3 reads CASSPTGSQPQHF. Written as DNA, the CDR3 is TGTGCCAGCAGTCCAACAGGGTCTCAGCCCCAGCATTTT. The rearrangement links TRBV12-3 or TRBV12-4 to TRBJ1-5, with a possible D match to TRBD1 (6 bases). The CDR3 extends over 13 amino acids. Trimming took off 5 bases at V and 6 bases at J, with 11 bases between the two ends.

The rearrangement links TRBV19 to TRBJ2-6, with D perhaps given as TRBD1 or TRBD2 (5 bases each). CDR1 and CDR2 from the germline V gene are LNHDA and SQIVND (reference sequence). The V and J ends lost 6 bases and 4 bases respectively, with 16 bases between them. The CDR3 runs to 16 residues. CDR3 amino acids: CASRLGPGTGANVLTF. The CDR3 DNA reads TGTGCCAGTAGATTGGGCCCGGGGACCGGGGCCAACGTCCTGACTTTC.